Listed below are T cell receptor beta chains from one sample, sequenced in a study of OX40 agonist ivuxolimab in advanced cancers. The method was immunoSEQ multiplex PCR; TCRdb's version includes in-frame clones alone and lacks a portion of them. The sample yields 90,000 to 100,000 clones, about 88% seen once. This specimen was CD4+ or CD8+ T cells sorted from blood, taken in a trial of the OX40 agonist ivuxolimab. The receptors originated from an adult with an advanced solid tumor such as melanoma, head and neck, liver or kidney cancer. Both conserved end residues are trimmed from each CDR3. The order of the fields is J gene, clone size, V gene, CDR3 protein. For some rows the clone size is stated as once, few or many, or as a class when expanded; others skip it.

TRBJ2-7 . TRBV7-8 ASSLTYEQY
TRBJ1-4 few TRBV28 ASSLSGSEGREKLF
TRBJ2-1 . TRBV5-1 ASSLTGLEDEQF
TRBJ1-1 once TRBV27 ASSPGQGSTEAF
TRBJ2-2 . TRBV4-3 ASSYTRGGGELF
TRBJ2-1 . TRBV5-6 ASSLRAGGWHNEQF
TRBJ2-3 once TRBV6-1 ASTPSGSDTQY
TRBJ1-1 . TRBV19 ASSSSRSLLQAF
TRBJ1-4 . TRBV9 ASSGRGSWNEKLF
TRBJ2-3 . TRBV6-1 ASSEKWRSTSTDTQY
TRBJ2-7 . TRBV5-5 ASRRTSGSYEQY